Following are 3 T cell receptor beta chains from one sample sequenced in a study of monozygotic twins with inflammatory bowel disease. TCRdb reprocessed the 5' RACE reads and stores each CDR3 protein as one record, lacking DNA. In all, the sample yields approximately 400,000 distinct CDR3 sequences. The specimen sequenced was blood. These receptors came from a human donor with ulcerative colitis or Crohn's disease, or a healthy co-twin of an affected twin (not recorded which).

The J gene is TRBJ2-3, the V gene TRBV5-4; no DNA is available, so the TRBD1 call from TCRdb remains unchecked. Per germline, CDR1 SGHNT and CDR2 YYREEE (reference sequence). The CDR3 covers 17 residues. CDR3 sequence reads: CASSLFPGILLTDTQYF.

The chain couples TRBV7-9 to TRBJ2-5; TCRdb calls TRBD2, which cannot be checked without DNA. Germline CDR1 reads SEHNR; CDR2 reads FQNEAQ (reference sequence). This CDR3 region has 15 residues. This CDR3 is CASSPLAGVMETQYF.

The J gene is TRBJ2-2, the V gene TRBV5-4; TCRdb calls TRBD1, which cannot be checked without DNA. The germline V gene has CDR1 SGHNT and CDR2 YYREEE (reference sequence). The CDR3 runs to 15 residues. Here the CDR3 reads CASSIQDRNTGELFF.